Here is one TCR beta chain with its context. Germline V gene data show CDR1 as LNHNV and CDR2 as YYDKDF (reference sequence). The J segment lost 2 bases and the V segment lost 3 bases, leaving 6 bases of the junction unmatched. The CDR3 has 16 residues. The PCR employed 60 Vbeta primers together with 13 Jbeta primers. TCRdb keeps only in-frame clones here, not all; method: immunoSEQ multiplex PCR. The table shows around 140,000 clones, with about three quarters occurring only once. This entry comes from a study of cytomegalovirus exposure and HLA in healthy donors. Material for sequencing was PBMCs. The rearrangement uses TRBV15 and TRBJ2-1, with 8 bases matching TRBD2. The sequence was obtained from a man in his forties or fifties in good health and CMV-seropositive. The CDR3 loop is CATSRSGTSTYNEQFF. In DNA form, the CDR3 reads TGTGCCACCAGCAGGTCCGGGACTAGTACCTACAATGAGCAGTTCTTC.